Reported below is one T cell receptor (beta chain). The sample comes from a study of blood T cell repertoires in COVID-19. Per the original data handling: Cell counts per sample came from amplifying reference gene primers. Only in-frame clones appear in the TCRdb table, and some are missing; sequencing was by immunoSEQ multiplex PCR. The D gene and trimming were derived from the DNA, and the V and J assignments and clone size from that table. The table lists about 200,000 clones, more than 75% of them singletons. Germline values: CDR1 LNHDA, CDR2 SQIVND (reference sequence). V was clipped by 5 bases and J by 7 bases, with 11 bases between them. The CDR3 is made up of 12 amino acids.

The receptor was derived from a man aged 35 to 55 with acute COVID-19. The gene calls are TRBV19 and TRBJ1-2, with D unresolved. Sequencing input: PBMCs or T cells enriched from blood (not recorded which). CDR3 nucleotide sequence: TGTGCCAGTAGTCTGCGGGAAGCTGGCTACACCTTC. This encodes CASSLREAGYTF.